The 9 T cell receptor beta chains given below trace back to one sample, sequenced in a study of cytomegalovirus exposure and HLA in healthy donors. PCR employed 60 Vbeta and 13 Jbeta primers. Profiled with immunoSEQ multiplex PCR; TCRdb holds only in-frame clones, not every one. The sample contains approximately 140,000 clones, more than 75% of which appear only once. Sequencing was carried out using PBMCs. The receptors stem from a female donor in good health and CMV-seronegative.

The chain has TRBV2 and TRBJ2-2, with D unclear. The CDR3 has 17 residues. Germline CDR1 and CDR2: SNHLY and FYNNEI. The V end lost 8 bases, the J end lost 0 bases, and 19 bases lay between the germline ends. The CDR3: CASRLSQIITNTGELFF. CDR3 bases: TGTGCCAGCCGCTTAAGTCAGATTATTACGAACACCGGGGAGCTGTTTTTT.

The rearrangement joins TRBV29-1 to TRBJ1-4, with no clear D. Per germline, CDR1 SQVTM and CDR2 ANQGSEA. The germline V and J ends were trimmed by 4 bases and 3 bases, with 9 bases remaining between them. This CDR3 comprises 13 residues. Here the CDR3 DNA reads TGCAGCGTTGGTGTAGTATCTAATGAAAAACTGTTTTTT. This sequence encodes CSVGVVSNEKLFF.

This chain connects TRBV27 to TRBJ1-5; D gene uncertain. This CDR3 has 15 residues. Germline V lookup: CDR1 MNHEY, CDR2 SMNVEV (reference sequence). With 5 bases removed from V and 2 bases from J, the gap between germline ends came to 13 bases. The CDR3 DNA follows: TGTGCCAGCAGTGCCGGCGGCTGGGGCAATCAGCCCCAGCATTTT. This sequence encodes CASSAGGWGNQPQHF.

J is TRBJ1-1 and V is TRBV27; D is perhaps TRBD1 (6 bases). Germline V CDR1 and CDR2: MNHEY, SMNVEV (reference sequence). Deletions cut 6 bases from V and 3 bases from J, with 17 bases between. The CDR3 runs to 15 residues. Written as DNA, the CDR3 is TGTGCCAGCAGCCCTCGAGGGGGTCGGGACACTGAAGCTTTCTTT. The encoded protein is CASSPRGGRDTEAFF.

The chain couples TRBV30 to TRBJ1-6, with D possibly being TRBD1 (5 bases). CDR1 and CDR2 from the germline V gene are GTSNPN and SVGIG (reference sequence). V was cut by 3 bases and J by 10 bases, with 10 bases left in between. CDR3 length equals 12 residues. The CDR3 is CAWSQGGSPLHF. The CDR3, as DNA: TGTGCCTGGAGCCAGGGAGGATCACCCCTCCACTTT.

This chain joins TRBV5-1 and TRBJ2-2, with D possibly being TRBD1 (5 bases). CDR1 and CDR2 from the germline V gene are SGHRS and YFSETQ. The CDR3 runs 14 residues. V shed 5 bases and J shed 4 bases, with 12 bases lying between them. The CDR3 coding sequence is TGCGCCAGCAGGGTGGGGCACGGCACCGGGGAGCTGTTTTTT. Protein product: CASRVGHGTGELFF.

The gene calls are TRBV7-9 and TRBJ1-2; no definite D call. The CDR3 spans 15 residues. The V end was cut by 1 base, the J end by 8 bases, with 17 bases between. From germline, CDR1 is SEHNR and CDR2 FQNEAQ (reference sequence). The CDR3 reads CASSLGGGRRAGYTF. CDR3 DNA: TGTGCCAGCAGCTTAGGGGGAGGGAGAAGAGCCGGCTACACCTTC.

The chain has TRBV13 and TRBJ2-7, with D possibly being TRBD2 (5 bases). Deletions cut 0 bases from V and 3 bases from J, with 9 bases between. The CDR3 extends over 14 amino acids. Germline CDR1 is PRHDT and CDR2 is FYEKMQ (reference sequence). Written as DNA, the CDR3 is TGTGCCAGCAGCTTAGGCGCGGGCCTCTACGAGCAGTACTTC. This encodes CASSLGAGLYEQYF. The whole variable domain, remainder taken from reference TRBV13 and TRBJ2-7, is AAGVIQSPRHLIKEKRETATLKCYPIPRHDTVYWYQQGPGQDPQFLISFYEKMQSDKGSIPDRFSAQQFSDYHSELNMSSLELGDSALYFCASSLGAGLYEQYFGPGTRLTVT.

This chain links TRBV21-1 with TRBJ2-1; the tabulated D call, TRBD2, remains unverified against the DNA. TRBV21-1 is a known pseudogene. This CDR3 comprises 17 residues. This CDR3 reads CASSKNAGTSGYNEQFF. CDR3 DNA sequence: TGTGCCAGCAGCAAAAATGCTGGGACTAGCGGTTACAATGAGCAGTTCTTC.